These 28 T cell receptor beta chains were sequenced from one sample in a study of blood T cell repertoires in COVID-19. Only in-frame clones appear in the TCRdb table, and some are missing; sequencing was by immunoSEQ multiplex PCR. The sample has approximately 250,000 clones, approximately 85% seen once. Sequencing was performed on peripheral blood. The receptors come from a man aged 50 to 59 with COVID-19, enrolled during active disease.

The V and J genes are TRBV2 and TRBJ2-7, with 12 nucleotides matching TRBD2. CDR3 length: 15 residues. Germline trimming cut 3 bases from V and 5 bases from J; bases unmatched to any gene: 5. Germline CDR1 and CDR2: SNHLY and FYNNEI. CDR3 in DNA: TGTGCCAGCAGTGACAGGCTAGCGGGGGGGCACGAGCAGTACTTC. Its translation is CASSDRLAGGHEQYF. Full variable domain (rest looked up from reference TRBV2 and TRBJ2-7): EPEVTQTPSHQVTQMGQEVILRCVPISNHLYFYWYRQILGQKVEFLVSFYNNEISEKSEIFDDQFSVERPDGSNFTLKIRSTKLEDSAMYFCASSDRLAGGHEQYFGPGTRLTVT.

The chain has TRBV5-5 and TRBJ2-7, with 7 bases lining up with TRBD1. Germline CDR1 SGHKS, CDR2 YYEKEE (reference sequence). J gave up 8 bases and V 7 bases, and 9 bases lay outside the gene matches. This CDR3 has 12 residues. The CDR3 protein is CASQGTAGKQYF. In nucleotides, the CDR3 is TGTGCCAGCCAGGGGACAGCAGGCAAGCAGTACTTC.

This clone has just one count. The chain employs TRBV6-1 and TRBJ1-4; no clear D gene. Germline V lookup: CDR1 MNHNS, CDR2 SASEGT. V was clipped by 3 bases and J by 0 bases, with 8 bases between them. This CDR3 is built from 15 residues. The CDR3 sequence: CASSDDGATNEKLFF. Here the CDR3 DNA reads TGTGCCAGCAGTGATGACGGAGCAACTAATGAAAAACTGTTTTTT.

The chain uses TRBV6-5 and TRBJ1-2, with 9 bases identical to TRBD1. This CDR3 comprises 13 residues. The germline V gene encodes CDR1 MNHEY and CDR2 SVGAGI. V dropped 6 bases and J dropped 5; count of bases not matched to a gene: 4. The CDR3 loop is CASRPGQGYGYTF. The CDR3 nucleotides read TGTGCCAGCAGGCCCGGACAGGGGTATGGCTACACCTTC.

The rearrangement links TRBV28 to TRBJ1-1; 7 bases fit TRBD1. V lost 4 bases and J lost 3; bases outside the gene matches: 5. Germline CDR1 is MDHEN and CDR2 is SYDVKM. The CDR3 consists of 14 residues. The CDR3 loop is CASSSGTADTEAFF. In DNA form, the CDR3 reads TGTGCCAGCAGTTCCGGGACAGCGGACACTGAAGCTTTCTTT.

The sample holds a few counts of this clone. The rearrangement uses TRBV19 and TRBJ1-1; 7 positions match TRBD1. This CDR3 is 14 amino acids long. Germline CDR1 is LNHDA and CDR2 is SQIVND (reference sequence). V trimming: 6 bases; J trimming: 2 bases; junction bases outside the gene matches: 6. CDR3 in amino acids: CASRQGTLNTEAFF. The CDR3 DNA is TGTGCCAGTAGACAGGGGACTCTAAACACTGAAGCTTTCTTT.

The chain recombines TRBV11-2 with TRBJ2-1; TRBD1 agrees at 9 bases. The CDR3 is made up of 14 amino acids. Germline values: CDR1 SGHAT, CDR2 FQNNGV. The V and J ends lost 5 bases and 8 bases, in that order; junction bases with no gene match: 7. CDR3 sequence: CASSARDRVDEQFF. CDR3 nucleotides: TGTGCCAGCAGCGCCCGGGACAGGGTCGATGAGCAGTTCTTC.

This clone was counted a few times. The chain links TRBV4-1 to TRBJ2-7; 11 bases are shared with TRBD1. Losses at the gene ends were 4 bases for V and 0 bases for J; bases not matched to a gene: 8. Germline V lookup: CDR1 MGHRA, CDR2 YSYEKL. This CDR3 contains 17 residues. For the CDR3, the DNA is TGCGCCAGCAGCCGATATCCCGGGACAGGGGGCTCCTACGAGCAGTACTTC. This codes for CASSRYPGTGGSYEQYF.

The CDR3 DNA is TGTGCCAGCAGTTTAACTGGAGGGTACACATCAGATACGCAGTATTTT. It translates to CASSLTGGYTSDTQYF. The gene calls are TRBV27 and TRBJ2-3; weak D call: TRBD2 (6 bases). Germline lookup yields CDR1 MNHEY and CDR2 SMNVEV (reference sequence). The CDR3 is 16 amino acids. V gave up 2 bases and J gave up 4 bases, with 16 bases separating them.

CDR3 sequence: CASSPTTGNTEAFF. The DNA of the CDR3 is TGTGCCAGTAGTCCGACGACAGGGAACACTGAAGCTTTCTTT. The chain recombines TRBV19 with TRBJ1-1, with TRBD1 as a possible D gene (6 bases). Germline lookup yields CDR1 LNHDA and CDR2 SQIVND (reference sequence). The CDR3 is made up of 14 amino acids. Between the trimmed V and J ends, which lost 5 bases and 1 base, there was a span of 11 bases.

This clone was seen a few times. V is TRBV3-1 (or the pseudogene TRBV3-2) and J is TRBJ1-2; 10 bases fit TRBD1. The germline V gene encodes CDR1 LGHDT and CDR2 YNNKEL (reference sequence). V trimming: 1 base; J trimming: 7 bases; junction bases outside the gene matches: 3. The CDR3 is made up of 14 amino acids. CDR3 in amino acids: CASSQGGTGAGYTF. DNA for the CDR3: TGTGCCAGCAGCCAAGGGGGGACAGGGGCTGGCTACACCTTC.

This clone occurred once. This rearrangement joins TRBV28 to TRBJ1-1; 9 bases map to TRBD1. The CDR3 sequence is 16 residues long. Trimming cost V 4 bases and J 3 bases; bases outside gene matches: 9. Germline V CDR1 and CDR2: MDHEN, SYDVKM. Here the CDR3 DNA reads TGTGCCAGCAGTTATACAGGGGGCGGCGTGGACACTGAAGCTTTCTTT. Translating gives CASSYTGGGVDTEAFF. The complete variable domain, with remaining parts taken from reference TRBV28 and TRBJ1-1, reads DVKVTQSSRYLVKRTGEKVFLECVQDMDHENMFWYRQDPGLGLRLIYFSYDVKMKEKGDIPEGYSVSREKKERFSLILESASTNQTSMYLCASSYTGGGVDTEAFFGQGTRLTVV.

The chain employs TRBV18 and TRBJ1-1, with 7 bases lining up with TRBD1. After removal of 2 bases from V and 3 bases from J, the junction contained 3 bases not matched to a gene. CDR1 and CDR2 from the germline V gene are KGHSH and LQKENI. CDR3 length: 14 residues. The CDR3 sequence is CASSPNRGHTEAFF. CDR3 DNA: TGTGCCAGCTCACCAAACAGGGGTCACACTGAAGCTTTCTTT.

V usage is TRBV7-2 and J usage is TRBJ2-5; 9 positions match TRBD2. This CDR3 has 16 residues. CDR1 SGHTA and CDR2 FQGNSA come from the germline V gene. J gave up 1 base and V 2 bases, and 5 bases lay outside the gene matches. For the CDR3, the DNA is TGTGCCAGCAGCTTATGGGCGGGGGGGCCCCAAGAGACCCAGTACTTC. Residues: CASSLWAGGPQETQYF.

A single count supports this clone. The chain employs TRBV28 and TRBJ1-6; D is possibly TRBD1 (5 bases). This CDR3 spans 14 amino acids. The germline V and J ends were trimmed by 1 base and 7 bases, with 8 bases remaining between them. Germline loops: CDR1 MDHEN, CDR2 SYDVKM. This chain's CDR3 is CASSLYRLNSPLHF. DNA of the CDR3: TGTGCCAGCAGTTTATACAGGTTGAATTCACCCCTCCACTTT.

The chain joins TRBV6-5 to TRBJ2-7, with 13 bases matching TRBD2. CDR3 length: 14 amino acids. V trimming: 8 bases; J trimming: 3 bases; junction bases outside the gene matches: 4. Germline values: CDR1 MNHEY, CDR2 SVGAGI. The CDR3 nucleotides read TGTGCCAGCGGACTAGCGGGGGCTTTCTACGAGCAGTACTTC. Residues: CASGLAGAFYEQYF.

About this clone: Distinct nucleotide sequences in the sample also encode this CDR3. The chain joins TRBV7-2 to TRBJ2-7; 9 positions agree with TRBD1. Germline V gene sequence: CDR1 SGHTA, CDR2 FQGNSA. CDR3 length equals 14 residues. The V segment lost 5 bases and the J segment 2 bases; nucleotides outside the gene matches: 4. In DNA, the CDR3 is TGTGCCAGCAGCCCTCGGACAGGGGCCTACGAGCAGTACTTC. Translated: CASSPRTGAYEQYF.

The chain combines TRBV7-9 with TRBJ2-3, with D maybe TRBD1 (5 bases). The germline CDR1 and CDR2 sequences are SEHNR and FQNEAQ (reference sequence). The CDR3 covers 14 residues. V was cut by 6 bases and J by 2 bases, with 12 bases left in between. The CDR3 is CASSNRQNTDTQYF. The CDR3 DNA reads TGTGCCAGCAGTAATCGACAGAACACAGATACGCAGTATTTT.

J is TRBJ2-2 and V is TRBV20-1, with a weak D call TRBD2 (6 bases). Trimming took 3 bases from V and 4 from J, leaving 12 bases between them. The CDR3 totals 14 residues. Germline V lookup: CDR1 DFQATT, CDR2 SNEGSKA (reference sequence). In nucleotides, the CDR3 is TGCAGTGCTAGTTTGGGGGGTCCCACCGGGGAGCTGTTTTTT. This codes for CSASLGGPTGELFF.

V is TRBV19 and J is TRBJ1-5; 7 bases are a match to TRBD1. Germline V lookup: CDR1 LNHDA, CDR2 SQIVND (reference sequence). Trimming took 5 bases from V and 2 from J; bases not matched to a gene: 12. This CDR3 is built from 17 residues. CDR3 sequence (DNA): TGTGCCAGTAGTCCCCCGAGGGGGCCTAAGGGCAATCAGCCCCAGCATTTT. This gives the protein CASSPPRGPKGNQPQHF.

The chain is built from TRBV3-1 (or the pseudogene TRBV3-2) and TRBJ2-7, with TRBD2 identical over 9 bases. Looked up from germline, CDR1 is LGHDT and CDR2 is YNNKEL (reference sequence). Trimming took 0 bases from V and 0 from J; bases not matched to a gene: 6. The CDR3 is 17 amino acids. The CDR3 bases are TGTGCCAGCAGCCAAGAGTCTAGCGGGGACCTCTCCTACGAGCAGTACTTC. Protein product: CASSQESSGDLSYEQYF.

This clone was seen a handful of times. The chain joins TRBV2 to TRBJ1-2; D is possibly TRBD1 (5 bases). Between the trimmed V and J ends, which lost 7 bases and 4 bases, there was a span of 13 bases. This CDR3 has 13 residues. Germline CDR1 and CDR2: SNHLY and FYNNEI. The CDR3 spells CASNPRGIYGYTF. DNA for the CDR3: TGTGCCAGCAATCCTAGGGGCATCTATGGCTACACCTTC. Filled out from reference TRBV2 and TRBJ1-2, the complete variable domain reads EPEVTQTPSHQVTQMGQEVILRCVPISNHLYFYWYRQILGQKVEFLVSFYNNEISEKSEIFDDQFSVERPDGSNFTLKIRSTKLEDSAMYFCASNPRGIYGYTFGSGTRLTVV.

This chain uses TRBV6-1 with TRBJ2-2; 8 bases match TRBD1. This CDR3 has 16 residues. Germline CDR1 reads MNHNS; CDR2 reads SASEGT. J gave up 5 bases and V 4 bases, and 9 bases lay outside the gene matches. This CDR3 reads CASSVRTGGGTGELFF. The CDR3 DNA reads TGTGCCAGCAGTGTCCGAACAGGGGGTGGAACCGGGGAGCTGTTTTTT.

This clone was recorded at least ten times. The J gene is TRBJ1-5, the V gene TRBV7-8, with D hard to call. Germline CDR1 is SGHVS and CDR2 is FQNEAQ. The CDR3 contains 12 residues. Between the trimmed V and J ends, which lost 5 bases and 5 bases, there was a span of 7 bases. The CDR3 DNA reads as TGTGCCAGCAGCGCACAGTATCAGCCCCAGCATTTT. Translated, it gives CASSAQYQPQHF.

This clone was detected only a few times. V usage is TRBV19 and J usage is TRBJ2-4; a possible D gene is TRBD2 (5 bases). Trimming pared 5 bases from V and 4 bases from J, leaving 9 bases between. Germline loops: CDR1 LNHDA, CDR2 SQIVND (reference sequence). The CDR3 runs to 13 residues. The CDR3 coding sequence is TGTGCCAGTAGTCCACGGGATAAAAACATTCAGTACTTC. It translates to CASSPRDKNIQYF.

The chain uses TRBV5-1 and TRBJ1-6; no reliable D call. Germline CDR1 and CDR2: SGHRS and YFSETQ. This CDR3 is 15 amino acids long. The ends were cut back, 0 bases at V and 5 bases at J, with 9 bases in the middle. CDR3 loop: CASSLVADNNSPLHF. CDR3 bases: TGCGCCAGCAGCTTGGTAGCAGATAATAATTCACCCCTCCACTTT.

This clone was counted only a few times. The genes are TRBV25-1 and TRBJ2-7; weak D call: TRBD2 (5 bases). V was clipped by 1 base and J by 7 bases, with 17 bases between them. Per the germline V gene, CDR1 is MGHDK and CDR2 is SYGVNS. The CDR3 is 15 residues long. CDR3 sequence (DNA): TGTGCCAGCAGTGAATTCGGCCCCCCAACGGGGGAGCAGTACTTC. It translates to CASSEFGPPTGEQYF.

This chain joins TRBV5-4 and TRBJ1-4; 7 bases agree with TRBD1. Germline-derived CDR1 and CDR2 are SGHNT and YYREEE (reference sequence). J gave up 0 bases and V 3 bases, and 11 bases lay outside the gene matches. The CDR3 sequence is 18 residues long. In DNA form, the CDR3 reads TGTGCCAGCAGCTACCAGACAGGGCCAAGGGCAACTAATGAAAAACTGTTTTTT. Protein sequence: CASSYQTGPRATNEKLFF.